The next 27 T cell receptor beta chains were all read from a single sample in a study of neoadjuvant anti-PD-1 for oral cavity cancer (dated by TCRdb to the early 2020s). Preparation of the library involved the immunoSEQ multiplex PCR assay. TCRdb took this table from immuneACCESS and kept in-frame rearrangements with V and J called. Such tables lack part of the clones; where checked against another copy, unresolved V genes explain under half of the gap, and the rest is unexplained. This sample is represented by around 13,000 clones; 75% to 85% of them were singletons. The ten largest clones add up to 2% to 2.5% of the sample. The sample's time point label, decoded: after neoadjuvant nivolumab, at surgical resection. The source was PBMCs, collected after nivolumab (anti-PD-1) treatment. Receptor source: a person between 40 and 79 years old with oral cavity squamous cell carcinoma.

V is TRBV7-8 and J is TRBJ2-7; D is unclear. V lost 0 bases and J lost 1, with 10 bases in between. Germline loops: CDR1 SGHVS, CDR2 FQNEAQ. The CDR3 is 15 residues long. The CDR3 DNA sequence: TGTGCCAGCAGCTTAGCGCGGACGGCATCCTACGAGCAGTACTTC. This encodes CASSLARTASYEQYF. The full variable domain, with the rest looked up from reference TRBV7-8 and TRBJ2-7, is GAGVSQSPRYKVAKRGQDVALRCDPISGHVSLFWYQQALGQGPEFLTYFQNEAQLDKSGLPSDRFFAERPEGSVSTLKIQRTQQEDSAVYLCASSLARTASYEQYFGPGTRLTVT.

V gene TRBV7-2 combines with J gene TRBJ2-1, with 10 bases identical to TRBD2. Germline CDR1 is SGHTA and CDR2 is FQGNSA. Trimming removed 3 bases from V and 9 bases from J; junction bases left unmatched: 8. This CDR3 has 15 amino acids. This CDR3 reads CASSFSGGLGSEQFF. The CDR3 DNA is TGTGCCAGCAGCTTTAGCGGGGGGCTTGGGAGTGAGCAGTTCTTC.

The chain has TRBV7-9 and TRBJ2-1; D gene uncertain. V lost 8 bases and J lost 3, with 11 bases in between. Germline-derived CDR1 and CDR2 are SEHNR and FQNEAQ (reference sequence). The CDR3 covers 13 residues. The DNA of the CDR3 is TGTGCCAGCTCACCCACTTACTACAATGAGCAGTTCTTC. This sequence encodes CASSPTYYNEQFF.

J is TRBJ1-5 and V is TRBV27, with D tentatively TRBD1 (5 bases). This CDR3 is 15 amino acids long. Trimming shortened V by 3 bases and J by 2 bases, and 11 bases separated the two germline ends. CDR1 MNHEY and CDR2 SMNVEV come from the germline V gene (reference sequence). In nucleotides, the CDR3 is TGTGCCAGCAGTTTGATGGGGGATGGCAATCAGCCCCAGCATTTT. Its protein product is CASSLMGDGNQPQHF.

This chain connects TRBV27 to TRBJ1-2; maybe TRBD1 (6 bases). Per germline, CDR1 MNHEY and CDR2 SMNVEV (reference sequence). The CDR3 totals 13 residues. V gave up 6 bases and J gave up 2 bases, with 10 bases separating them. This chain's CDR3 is CASRLGGNYGYTF. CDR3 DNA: TGTGCCAGCAGATTGGGGGGCAACTATGGCTACACCTTC.

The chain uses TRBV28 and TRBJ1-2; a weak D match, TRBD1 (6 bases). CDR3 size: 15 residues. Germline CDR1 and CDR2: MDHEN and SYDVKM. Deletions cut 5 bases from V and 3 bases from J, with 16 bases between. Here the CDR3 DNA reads TGTGCCAGCAGTCCCGGCGGGGGGCCTGACTATGGCTACACCTTC. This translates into CASSPGGGPDYGYTF.

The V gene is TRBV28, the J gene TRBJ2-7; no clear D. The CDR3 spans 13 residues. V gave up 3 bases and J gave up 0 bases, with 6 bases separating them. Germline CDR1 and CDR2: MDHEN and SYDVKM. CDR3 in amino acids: CASSFGSSYEQYF. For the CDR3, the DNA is TGTGCCAGCAGTTTCGGGTCCTCCTACGAGCAGTACTTC.

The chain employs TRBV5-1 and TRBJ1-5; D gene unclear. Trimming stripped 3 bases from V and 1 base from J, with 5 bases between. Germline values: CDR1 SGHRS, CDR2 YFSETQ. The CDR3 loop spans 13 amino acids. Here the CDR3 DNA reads TGCGCCAGCAGCTCGGACAGCAATCAGCCCCAGCATTTT. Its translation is CASSSDSNQPQHF.

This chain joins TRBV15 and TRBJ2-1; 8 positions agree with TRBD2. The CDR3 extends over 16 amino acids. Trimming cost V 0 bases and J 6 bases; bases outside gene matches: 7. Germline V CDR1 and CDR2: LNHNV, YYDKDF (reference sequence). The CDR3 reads CATSREVRGAGNEQFF. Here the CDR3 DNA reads TGTGCCACCAGCAGAGAAGTGCGGGGGGCGGGCAATGAGCAGTTCTTC.

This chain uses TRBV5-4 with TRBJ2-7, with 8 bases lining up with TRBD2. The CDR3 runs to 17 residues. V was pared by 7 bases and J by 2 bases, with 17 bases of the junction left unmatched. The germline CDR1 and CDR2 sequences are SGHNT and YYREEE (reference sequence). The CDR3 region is CASAPGGASRGPYEQYF. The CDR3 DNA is TGTGCCAGCGCCCCCGGGGGGGCTAGTCGGGGGCCCTACGAGCAGTACTTC.

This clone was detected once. The CDR3: CASSMGGHEQTQYF. The CDR3 bases are TGTGCCAGTAGTATGGGGGGGCACGAGCAGACCCAGTACTTC. This chain uses TRBV19 with TRBJ2-5; D perhaps matches TRBD2 (7 bases). The CDR3 is 14 amino acids. The germline V gene has CDR1 LNHDA and CDR2 SQIVND (reference sequence). Deletions cut 3 bases from V and 6 bases from J, with 14 bases between.

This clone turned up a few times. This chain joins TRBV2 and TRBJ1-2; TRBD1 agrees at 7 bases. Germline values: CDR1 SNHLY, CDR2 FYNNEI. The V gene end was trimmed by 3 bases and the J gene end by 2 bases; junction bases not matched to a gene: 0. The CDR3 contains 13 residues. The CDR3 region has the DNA TGTGCCAGCAGTGAGGGACAGAACTATGGCTACACCTTC. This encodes CASSEGQNYGYTF. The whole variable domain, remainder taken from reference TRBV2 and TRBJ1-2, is EPEVTQTPSHQVTQMGQEVILRCVPISNHLYFYWYRQILGQKVEFLVSFYNNEISEKSEIFDDQFSVERPDGSNFTLKIRSTKLEDSAMYFCASSEGQNYGYTFGSGTRLTVV.

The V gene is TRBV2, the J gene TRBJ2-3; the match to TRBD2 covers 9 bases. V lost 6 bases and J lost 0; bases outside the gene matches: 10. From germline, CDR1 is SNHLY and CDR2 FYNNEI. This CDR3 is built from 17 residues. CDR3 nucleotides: TGTGCCAGCAGGGCCTTCCTAGCGGGGTCTAGCACAGATACGCAGTATTTT. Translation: CASRAFLAGSSTDTQYF.

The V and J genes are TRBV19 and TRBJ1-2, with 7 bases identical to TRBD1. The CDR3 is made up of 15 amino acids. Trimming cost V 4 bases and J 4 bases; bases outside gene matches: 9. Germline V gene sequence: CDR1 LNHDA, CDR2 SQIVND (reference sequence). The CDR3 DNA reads TGTGCCAGTAGTACCCTACAGGGGCGGACCTATGGCTACACCTTC. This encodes CASSTLQGRTYGYTF.

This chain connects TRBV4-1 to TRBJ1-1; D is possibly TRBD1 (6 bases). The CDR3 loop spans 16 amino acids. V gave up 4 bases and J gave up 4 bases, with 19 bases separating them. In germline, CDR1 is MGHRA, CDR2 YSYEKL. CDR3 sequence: CASSRTGAGAGTEAFF. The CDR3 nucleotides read TGCGCCAGCAGCCGAACGGGGGCGGGGGCCGGCACTGAAGCTTTCTTT.

The CDR3 sequence: CASSQGQGSNYGYTF. CDR3 nucleotide sequence: TGCGCCAGCAGCCAAGGACAGGGATCTAACTATGGCTACACCTTC. The rearrangement joins TRBV4-1 to TRBJ1-2, with 7 nucleotides matching TRBD1. Germline CDR1 and CDR2: MGHRA and YSYEKL. V lost 1 base, J lost 0 bases, and 2 bases stayed unmatched. CDR3 length equals 15 residues.

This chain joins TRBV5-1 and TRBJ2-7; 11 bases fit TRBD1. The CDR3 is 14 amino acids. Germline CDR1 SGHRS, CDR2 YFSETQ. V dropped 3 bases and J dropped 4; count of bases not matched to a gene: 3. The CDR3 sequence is CASSSGQGAYEQYF. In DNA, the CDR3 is TGCGCCAGCAGCTCAGGACAGGGGGCGTACGAGCAGTACTTC.

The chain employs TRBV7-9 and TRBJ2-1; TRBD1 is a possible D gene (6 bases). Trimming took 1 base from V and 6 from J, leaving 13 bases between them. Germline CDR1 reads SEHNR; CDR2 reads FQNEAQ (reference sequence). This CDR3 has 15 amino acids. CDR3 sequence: CASSLGDRLVNEQFF. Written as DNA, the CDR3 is TGTGCCAGCAGCTTAGGAGACAGGCTGGTCAATGAGCAGTTCTTC.

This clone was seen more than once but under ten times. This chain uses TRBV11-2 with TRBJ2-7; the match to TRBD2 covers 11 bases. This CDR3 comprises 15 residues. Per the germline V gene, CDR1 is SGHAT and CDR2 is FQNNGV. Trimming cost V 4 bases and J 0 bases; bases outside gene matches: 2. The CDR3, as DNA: TGTGCCAGCAGCTACACTAGCGGGAGCTCCTACGAGCAGTACTTC. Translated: CASSYTSGSSYEQYF.

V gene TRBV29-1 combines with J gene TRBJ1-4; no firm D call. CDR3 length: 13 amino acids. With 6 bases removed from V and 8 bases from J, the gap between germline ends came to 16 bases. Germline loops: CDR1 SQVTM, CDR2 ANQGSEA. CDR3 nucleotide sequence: TGCAGCGTCGGACCGATAACTGGGGAAAAACTGTTTTTT. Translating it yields CSVGPITGEKLFF.

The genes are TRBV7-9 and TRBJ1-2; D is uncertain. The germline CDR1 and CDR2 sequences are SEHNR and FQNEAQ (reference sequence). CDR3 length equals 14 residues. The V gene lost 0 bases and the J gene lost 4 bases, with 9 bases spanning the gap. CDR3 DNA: TGTGCCAGCAGCTTAGCGTCGGGATCCTATGGCTACACCTTC. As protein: CASSLASGSYGYTF.

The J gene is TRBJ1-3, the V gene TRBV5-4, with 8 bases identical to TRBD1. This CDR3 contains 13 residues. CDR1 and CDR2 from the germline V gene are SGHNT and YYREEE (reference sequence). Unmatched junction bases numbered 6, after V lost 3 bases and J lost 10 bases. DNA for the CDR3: TGTGCCAGCAGCTCGGACAGGGCCCCGACCATATATTTT. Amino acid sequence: CASSSDRAPTIYF.

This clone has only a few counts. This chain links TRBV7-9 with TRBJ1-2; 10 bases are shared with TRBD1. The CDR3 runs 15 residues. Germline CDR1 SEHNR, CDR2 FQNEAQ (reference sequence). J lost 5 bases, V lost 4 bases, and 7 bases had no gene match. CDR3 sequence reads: CASSSNRDRGYGYTF. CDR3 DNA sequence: TGTGCCAGCAGCTCCAACCGGGACAGGGGTTATGGCTACACCTTC.

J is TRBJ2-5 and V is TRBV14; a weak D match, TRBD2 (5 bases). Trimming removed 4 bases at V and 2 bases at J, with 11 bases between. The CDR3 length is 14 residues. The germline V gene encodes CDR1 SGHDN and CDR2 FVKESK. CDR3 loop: CASSRLSEQETQYF. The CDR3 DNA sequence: TGTGCCAGCAGCCGACTAAGCGAGCAAGAGACCCAGTACTTC. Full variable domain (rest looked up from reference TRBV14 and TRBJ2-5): EAGVTQFPSHSVIEKGQTVTLRCDPISGHDNLYWYRRVMGKEIKFLLHFVKESKQDESGMPNNRFLAERTGGTYSTLKVQPAELEDSGVYFCASSRLSEQETQYFGPGTRLLVL.

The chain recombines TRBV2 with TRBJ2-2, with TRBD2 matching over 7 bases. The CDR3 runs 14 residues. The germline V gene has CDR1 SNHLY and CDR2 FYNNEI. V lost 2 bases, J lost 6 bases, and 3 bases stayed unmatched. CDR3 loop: CASSEWEGPGELFF. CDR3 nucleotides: TGTGCCAGCAGTGAATGGGAGGGGCCCGGGGAGCTGTTTTTT.

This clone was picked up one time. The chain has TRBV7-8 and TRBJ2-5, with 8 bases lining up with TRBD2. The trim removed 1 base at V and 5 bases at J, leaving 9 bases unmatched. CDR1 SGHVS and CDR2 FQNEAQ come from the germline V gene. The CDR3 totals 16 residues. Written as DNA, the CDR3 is TGTGCCAGCAGCTTAGGAAGTAGCGGGATAGGCGAGACCCAGTACTTC. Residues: CASSLGSSGIGETQYF. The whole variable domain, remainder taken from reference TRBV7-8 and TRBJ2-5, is GAGVSQSPRYKVAKRGQDVALRCDPISGHVSLFWYQQALGQGPEFLTYFQNEAQLDKSGLPSDRFFAERPEGSVSTLKIQRTQQEDSAVYLCASSLGSSGIGETQYFGPGTRLLVL.

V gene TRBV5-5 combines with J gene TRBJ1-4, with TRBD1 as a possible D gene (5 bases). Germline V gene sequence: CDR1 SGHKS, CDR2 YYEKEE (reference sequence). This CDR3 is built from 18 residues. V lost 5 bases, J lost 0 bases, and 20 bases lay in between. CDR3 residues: CASRTGPYSFATNEKLFF. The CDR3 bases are TGTGCCAGCAGGACGGGGCCTTACTCATTTGCAACTAATGAAAAACTGTTTTTT.